Sequencing of this T cell receptor (beta chain) was carried out in a study of beta chain features in type 1 diabetes. Whole-study findings and limits: When VDJ junctions were examined, type 1 diabetes patients showed fewer insertions and more deletions. People with Type 1 diabetes carried modestly yet significantly shorter TCRB CDR3s in all four CD4+ subsets.

Germline CDR1 and CDR2: MDHEN and SYDVKM. The length of the CDR3 is 12 residues. Trimming took 5 bases from V and 2 from J, leaving 6 bases between them. Every sorted population was more than 95% pure. All of the isolated RNA was reverse transcribed, so expressed TCRB transcripts were sequenced. TCRdb keeps only in-frame clones here, not all; method: immunoSEQ multiplex PCR. Of over 600,000 clones listed, 9.5% to 15% are singletons. Points on this clone: Its specificity is not known.

Sequencing was carried out using naive CD4+ T cells from blood. This rearrangement joins TRBV28 to TRBJ1-2, with no clear D. The sequence derives from a man aged 30 to 45 with type 1 diabetes. CDR3 in DNA: TGTGCCAGCAGTCCTAGAAACTATGGCTACACCTTC. This encodes CASSPRNYGYTF.